This TCR beta chain was observed in a study of blood T cell repertoires in COVID-19. The overall study: Donors in the United States, Italy and Spain gave samples during acute or convalescent COVID-19. The analysed material was cDNA or gDNA that came from T cells, B-cell-depleted T cells, or PBMCs.

This clone was detected only a few times. Germline V gene lookup returns CDR1 SQVTM and CDR2 ANQGSEA. The V segment lost 5 bases and the J segment 6 bases; nucleotides outside the gene matches: 10. The CDR3 contains 13 residues. Methods used by the authors: Researchers report that nucleated cell counts were estimated from reference gene primer amplification. Produced via immunoSEQ multiplex PCR; TCRdb's table is partial and in-frame only. The V and J calls and the clone size are those of that table, but D and trimming were determined from the DNA. The profile shows 200,000 to 300,000 clones, roughly 84% of them singletons.

V is TRBV29-1 and J is TRBJ2-7; 7 nucleotides line up with TRBD1. The source of this sequence is a man aged 60 to 69 with acute or convalescent COVID-19. Sequenced material: peripheral blood. CDR3: CSVSFDRVGEQYF. CDR3 DNA: TGCAGCGTTTCCTTCGACAGGGTCGGCGAGCAGTACTTC.